One sample yielded the 16 T cell receptor beta chains listed below, sequenced in a study of T cell responses to AZD1222 COVID-19 vaccine (dated by TCRdb to the early 2020s). The time point label corresponds to: baseline before first vaccination. Libraries were constructed by the immunoSEQ multiplex PCR assay. The source is immuneACCESS, and TCRdb retained only in-frame sequences with V and J called. Part of the clones is not carried over; for the studies checked, unresolved V genes explain less than half of this, and the remainder is unexplained. The sample includes around 50,000 clones, with more than 75% observed a single time. Over 15% of the sample rests with the top ten. The sequencing used peripheral blood, collected on day 0 of AZD1222 vaccination. The receptors were sampled from an adult in good health.

The V call is TRBV6-5, the J call TRBJ2-2, with 8 bases that match TRBD1. Germline assignment: CDR1 MNHEY and CDR2 SVGAGI. The CDR3 runs 16 residues. The J segment lost 5 bases and the V segment lost 2 bases, leaving 7 bases of the junction unmatched. CDR3 loop: CASSYTTRTGTGELFF. The CDR3 DNA reads as TGTGCCAGCAGTTACACCACCAGGACAGGGACCGGGGAGCTGTTTTTT.

The V gene is TRBV10-3, the J gene TRBJ2-7; no clear D gene. Germline V gene data show CDR1 as ENHRY and CDR2 as SYGVKD. Trimming removed 4 bases from V and 3 bases from J, with 10 bases in between. The CDR3 consists of 13 residues. The CDR3 protein is CAISVQEFYEQYF. DNA for the CDR3: TGTGCCATCAGTGTTCAGGAGTTCTACGAGCAGTACTTC.

The V gene is TRBV30, the J gene TRBJ1-3, with D tentatively TRBD1 (6 bases). Deletions cut 7 bases from V and 2 bases from J, with 15 bases between. Germline V gives CDR1 GTSNPN, CDR2 SVGIG (reference sequence). This CDR3 comprises 14 residues. CDR3 amino acids: CASPLRGTGNTIYF. The CDR3 nucleotides read TGTGCCTCCCCGCTAAGGGGGACTGGAAACACCATATATTTT.

This chain connects TRBV7-8 to TRBJ1-2; 7 bases are shared with TRBD1. This CDR3 region has 15 residues. CDR1 and CDR2 (germline): SGHVS, FQNEAQ. V shed 0 bases, J shed 4 bases, and the junction held 5 bases outside the gene matches. CDR3: CASSLAARGSYGYTF. The CDR3 region has the DNA TGTGCCAGCAGCTTAGCTGCCAGGGGGAGCTATGGCTACACCTTC.

CDR3 sequence reads: CASSLEPGEEFF. The CDR3 DNA sequence: TGTGCCAGCAGCCTTGAACCGGGAGAGGAGTTCTTC. V usage is TRBV7-9 and J usage is TRBJ2-1, with D maybe TRBD2 (6 bases). V was trimmed by 5 bases and J by 14 bases, leaving 16 bases between them. This CDR3 spans 12 amino acids. Germline CDR1 reads SEHNR; CDR2 reads FQNEAQ (reference sequence).

The chain carries TRBV5-5 and TRBJ2-3; 9 bases are a match to TRBD2. Germline CDR1 reads SGHKS; CDR2 reads YYEKEE (reference sequence). Germline trimming cut 1 base from V and 0 bases from J; bases unmatched to any gene: 9. CDR3 length: 18 amino acids. The CDR3 region is CASSLRVLAGTSTDTQYF. CDR3 DNA: TGTGCCAGCAGCTTGCGGGTACTAGCGGGCACTAGCACAGATACGCAGTATTTT.

The chain uses TRBV21-1 and TRBJ2-7; TRBD2, as called in the table, went unchecked against the DNA. TRBV21-1 is shown as a pseudogene. The CDR3 runs 17 residues. CDR3 in DNA: TGTGCCAGCAGCAAAGACCCCCATTGCGGGAGGATCTACGAGCAGTACTTC. Protein product: CASSKDPHCGRIYEQYF.

The V gene is TRBV30, the J gene TRBJ2-7, with TRBD2 identical over 7 bases. Germline trimming cut 1 base from V and 9 bases from J; bases unmatched to any gene: 12. The CDR3 runs 14 residues. Germline V gene lookup returns CDR1 GTSNPN and CDR2 SVGIG (reference sequence). The CDR3 is CAWSGSAGVVGQYF. CDR3 nucleotide sequence: TGTGCCTGGAGTGGGTCGGCGGGAGTAGTCGGGCAGTACTTC.

This clone was picked up one time. The V call is TRBV4-3, the J call TRBJ1-2; D gene uncertain. Germline loops: CDR1 LGHNA, CDR2 YSLEER. Trimming removed 0 bases from V and 0 bases from J, with 11 bases in between. The CDR3 is 16 amino acids. CDR3 amino acids: CASSQDIRATNYGYTF. DNA for the CDR3: TGCGCCAGCAGCCAAGATATCAGAGCCACTAACTATGGCTACACCTTC.

The rearrangement links TRBV6-2 or TRBV6-3 to TRBJ2-3; 9 positions match TRBD2. CDR3 length: 14 residues. Trimming at V came to 4 bases and at J to 4 bases, leaving 3 bases not matched to a gene. CDR1 is MNHEY, CDR2 SVGEGT, per germline. In nucleotides, the CDR3 is TGTGCCAGCAGTTTAGCGGGAGCTCCAGATACGCAGTATTTT. The encoded protein is CASSLAGAPDTQYF.

This chain links TRBV30 with TRBJ1-1; D is undetermined. The germline gives CDR1 GTSNPN, CDR2 SVGIG (reference sequence). CDR3 size: 13 residues. V gave up 0 bases and J gave up 1 base, with 6 bases separating them. This CDR3 reads CAWSVGPNTEAFF. CDR3 nucleotides: TGTGCCTGGAGTGTAGGGCCGAACACTGAAGCTTTCTTT.

The rearrangement joins TRBV5-4 to TRBJ2-3; no reliable D call. CDR1 and CDR2 from the germline V gene are SGHNT and YYREEE (reference sequence). CDR3 length: 15 amino acids. Between the trimmed V and J ends, which lost 1 base and 2 bases, there was a span of 11 bases. The chain's CDR3 is CASSLTLQFTDTQYF. The CDR3 DNA reads TGTGCCAGCAGCTTGACGTTGCAGTTCACAGATACGCAGTATTTT.

The genes are TRBV7-9 and TRBJ2-7; no clear D gene. The V end was cut by 4 bases, the J end by 6 bases, with 10 bases between. Germline assignment: CDR1 SEHNR and CDR2 FQNEAQ (reference sequence). The CDR3 is 12 amino acids. This CDR3 reads CASSSISSEQYF. The CDR3 bases are TGTGCCAGCAGCTCCATTAGTAGCGAGCAGTACTTC.

This rearrangement joins TRBV5-5 to TRBJ1-3; D is uncertain. Germline V gene lookup returns CDR1 SGHKS and CDR2 YYEKEE (reference sequence). Trimming left V 4 bases short and J 8 bases short, with 28 bases between. CDR3 length: 18 amino acids. The CDR3, as DNA: TGTGCCAGCAGCCTGTTCCCCCACCGTGGAGGGCCGTTGGACACCATATATTTT. Translated, it gives CASSLFPHRGGPLDTIYF.

The chain is built from TRBV7-9 and TRBJ1-4; D is unclear. The V end lost 5 bases, the J end lost 3 bases, and 13 bases lay between the germline ends. This CDR3 contains 15 residues. Germline-derived CDR1 and CDR2 are SEHNR and FQNEAQ (reference sequence). For the CDR3, the DNA is TGTGCCAGCAGCCAAGAACGTGGGGCTAATGAAAAACTGTTTTTT. Residues: CASSQERGANEKLFF.

The V gene is TRBV29-1, the J gene TRBJ2-1; TRBD2 matches at 13 bases. V lost 2 bases and J lost 6; bases outside the gene matches: 4. Germline lookup yields CDR1 SQVTM and CDR2 ANQGSEA. CDR3 length equals 15 residues. The CDR3 DNA is TGCAGCGTTGAATTGGGACTAGCGGGGAGCAATGAGCAGTTCTTC. Translating gives CSVELGLAGSNEQFF.